This TCR beta chain derives from a study of blood T cell repertoires in COVID-19 (dated by TCRdb to 2020 to 2021). Regarding the study in general: The collaborator samples originated in the United States, Italy and Spain and spanned the acute and convalescent phases of COVID-19. The prospective study material was composed of cDNA or gDNA derived from T cells, B-cell-depleted T cells, or PBMCs. Deeply sampled blood TCRbeta repertoires from subjects exposed to, actively infected with, or recovered from COVID-19 were included in the dataset. The repertoires were made available in a free public database intended to serve as a resource for research on the immune response to SARS-CoV-2. The samples were drawn from two sources: the first 160 participants of the ongoing ImmuneRACE study, and 1,254 subjects contributed by 6 global collaborators. Sample metadata almost always included a de-identified subject ID, COVID-19 status, age in years and sex. HLA class I and class II types, where available, came from metadata supplied by the sample provider rather than from assay-based typing.

A remark on this clone: Its antigen is unknown. No base quality values were provided; no much bigger clone lies one nucleotide off.

The collaborating institutions used their own protocols to collect whole blood in K2EDTA tubes. For TCRbeta analysis, collaborator samples were shipped as frozen whole blood, as isolated PBMCs, or as DNA extracted from either sample type. Via the germline V gene (reference sequence), CDR1 is WNHNN and CDR2 SYGVQD. The CDR3 holds 16 amino acids from the cysteine to the phenylalanine. Only the CDR3 region is kept as DNA, spanning 48 bases read in frame from base 1. Relative to germline, V is missing 7 bases and J is missing 3 bases, with 11 bases of the junction outside any gene match. TCRbeta CDR3 regions were amplified from genomic DNA by means of the immunoSEQ Assay, a bias-controlled multiplex PCR. The study's processing was this. Nucleated cell counts per sample were estimated from amplification of reference gene primers within the assay. Sequence reads were collapsed and filtered to measure the absolute abundance of every unique TCRbeta CDR3 rearrangement. For each sample, productive Simpson clonality was calculated as the square root of Simpson's diversity index over productive rearrangements. TCRdb re-hosts the immuneACCESS table, in-frame sequences only. Its copies lack some clones; in the studies checked, an unresolved V gene accounts for under half of them, and the cause for the rest is not known. V and J calls and clone size are given by that table; D and trimming were obtained from the DNA. The sample includes about 44,000 clones, with 80% to 90% observed a single time. 1% to 1.5% of the sample goes to the ten largest clones.

The full study reports these points: The quantity of clinical and demographic metadata differed by source and by participant and was supplied without curation.

Recombination linked TRBV10-1 to TRBJ2-3; TRBD1 aligns with 9 central bases. This TCR derives from a woman in her 40s with acute or convalescent COVID-19. The sample taken for sequencing was peripheral blood. At the DNA level, the sequence is TGCGCCAGCACCCCCCAGTGGGACAGGGATACAGATACGCAGTATTTT. Its protein reads: CASTPQWDRDTDTQYF.